Following are 24 T cell receptor beta chains from one sample sequenced in a study of blood T cells in healthy people across ages. A sample-barcoded 5' primer and a J-beta primer mix were used in a second PCR of roughly 7 to 12 cycles. One entry per CDR3 protein results from TCRdb running MiXCR on the 5' RACE reads. Of roughly 2 million distinct CDR3 sequences listed, around 48% are singletons. The sample comprised blood. Source of these receptors: a woman between 40 and 55 years old in good health.

Concerning this clonotype: At one boundary the junction diverges from the germline segment, which might be a read error. The CDR3 DNA reads TGTGCCACCAGCTCCGGCGGAGGCGCCAATGAGCAGTTCTTC. It yields the protein CATSSGGGANEQFF. This chain connects TRBV7-9 to TRBJ2-1, with a tentative D call TRBD2 (5 bases). This CDR3 region has 14 residues. Germline CDR1 and CDR2: SEHNR and FQNEAQ (reference sequence).

The rearrangement joins TRBV6-5 to TRBJ1-4, with TRBD1 identical over 7 bases. CDR1 is MNHEY and CDR2 is SVGAGI in the germline V gene. The CDR3 runs to 19 residues. V was pared by 0 bases and J by 1 base, with 11 bases of the junction left unmatched. The CDR3 loop reads CASSYSIGGQGVTNEKLFF. The CDR3 DNA is TGTGCCAGCAGTTACTCGATCGGTGGCCAGGGGGTAACTAATGAAAAACTGTTTTTT.

This clonotype has more than one count but fewer than ten. The CDR3 DNA sequence: TGCAGCGGCTGGAGCGGGGGGTACAATGAGCAGTTCTTC. Translating gives CSGWSGGYNEQFF. J is TRBJ2-1 and V is TRBV29-1, with 9 bases lining up with TRBD2. The CDR3 length is 13 residues. Germline CDR1 is SQVTM and CDR2 is ANQGSEA. Trimming removed 7 bases from V and 4 bases from J; junction bases left unmatched: 5.

CDR3 region: CSARDRRGHGLDEQYF. DNA of the CDR3: TGCAGTGCTAGAGATAGGAGGGGGCATGGGCTTGACGAGCAGTACTTC. This sequence joins TRBV20-1 and TRBJ2-4; possibly TRBD1 for D (7 bases). The end of the DNA aligns better with TRBJ2-7, so the J call may be wrong. The CDR3 has 16 residues. Germline CDR1 DFQATT, CDR2 SNEGSKA (reference sequence).

The chain carries TRBV27 and TRBJ2-1; 7 nucleotides match TRBD2. V trimming: 3 bases; J trimming: 10 bases; junction bases outside the gene matches: 6. Germline V gene sequence: CDR1 MNHEY, CDR2 SMNVEV (reference sequence). This CDR3 spans 13 amino acids. CDR3 bases: TGTGCCAGCAGTTTTTTAGGGCGGGGGGAGCAGTTCTTC. Translated, it gives CASSFLGRGEQFF.

This clonotype has more than one count but fewer than ten. The J gene is TRBJ2-4, the V gene TRBV12-3 or TRBV12-4, with TRBD1 identical over 9 bases. CDR3 length: 18 residues. After removal of 5 bases from V and 0 bases from J, the junction contained 11 bases not matched to a gene. This CDR3 reads CASSIPGQGYQAKNIQYF. CDR3 DNA: TGTGCCAGCAGTATCCCGGGACAGGGATATCAAGCCAAAAACATTCAGTACTTC.

This chain links TRBV6-5 with TRBJ2-4; TRBD1 or TRBD2 may be the D gene (7 bases each). This CDR3 has 16 amino acids. V dropped 2 bases and J dropped 3 bases, with 14 bases sitting between them. Germline V gene sequence: CDR1 MNHEY, CDR2 SVGAGI. The CDR3 nucleotides read TGTGCCAGCAGTTACGTGCCAGGGGGGGACAAAAACATTCAGTACTTC. Its protein product is CASSYVPGGDKNIQYF.

The chain has TRBV28 and TRBJ1-5; 7 bases map to TRBD1. The CDR3 consists of 17 residues. The V gene's germline CDR1 is MDHEN and CDR2 SYDVKM. The trim removed 4 bases at V and 0 bases at J, leaving 9 bases unmatched. The CDR3: CASSSTGWGHSNQPQHF. The CDR3 DNA reads as TGTGCCAGCAGTTCGACAGGGTGGGGACATAGCAATCAGCCCCAGCATTTT.

The rearrangement links TRBV18 to TRBJ2-7; D might be TRBD2 (6 bases). The V gene's germline CDR1 is KGHSH and CDR2 LQKENI. This CDR3 has 12 amino acids. Trimming took off 6 bases at V and 6 bases at J, with 12 bases between the two ends. CDR3 DNA sequence: TGTGCCAGCTCGCGGGACTTCACCGAGCAGTACTTC. It is translated as CASSRDFTEQYF.

The chain carries TRBV28 and TRBJ2-1, with 11 nucleotides matching TRBD1. The CDR3 covers 16 residues. Trimming cost V 8 bases and J 6 bases; bases outside gene matches: 12. Germline assignment: CDR1 MDHEN and CDR2 SYDVKM. The CDR3 DNA is TGTGCCAGCGCCACACCCGGGACAGGGGGTCGCAATGAGCAGTTCTTC. Translating gives CASATPGTGGRNEQFF.

This clonotype turned up a few times. The V and J genes are TRBV29-1 and TRBJ1-2; 8 bases align to TRBD1. Per the germline V gene, CDR1 is SQVTM and CDR2 is ANQGSEA. J gave up 2 bases and V 6 bases, and 5 bases lay outside the gene matches. The CDR3 covers 13 residues. The CDR3 reads CSVSGDRNYGYTF. The CDR3 nucleotides are TGCAGCGTGAGTGGGGACAGGAACTATGGCTACACCTTC. Complete variable domain (other parts from reference TRBV29-1 and TRBJ1-2): SAVISQKPSRDICQRGTSLTIQCQVDSQVTMMFWYRQQPGQSLTLIATANQGSEATYESGFVIDKFPISRPNLTFSTLTVSNMSPEDSSIYLCSVSGDRNYGYTFGSGTRLTVV.

The rearrangement links TRBV20-1 to TRBJ2-3; no firm D call. CDR1 DFQATT and CDR2 SNEGSKA come from the germline V gene (reference sequence). V was cut by 3 bases and J by 6 bases, with 7 bases left in between. This CDR3 is 11 amino acids long. The CDR3 here is CSASDVDTQYF. CDR3 coding DNA: TGCAGTGCTAGCGATGTTGATACGCAGTATTTT.

Only one count was recorded for this clonotype. In nucleotides, the CDR3 is TGCGCCAGCAGCCAAGATGAGACAGGGGCCACAGATACGCAGTATTTT. Translating it yields CASSQDETGATDTQYF. The genes are TRBV4-3 and TRBJ2-3; 8 bases fit TRBD1. The germline V gene has CDR1 LGHNA and CDR2 YSLEER. V lost 0 bases to trimming and J lost 2 bases; unmatched junction nucleotides: 4. The CDR3 is made up of 16 amino acids.

The rearrangement joins TRBV11-1 to TRBJ2-2; 8 bases line up with TRBD1. V dropped 5 bases and J dropped 2; count of bases not matched to a gene: 10. CDR1 is SGHAT, CDR2 FQDESV, per germline (reference sequence). The CDR3 has 17 residues. This chain's CDR3 is CASSGGITGGNTGELFF. The CDR3 DNA reads as TGTGCCAGCAGCGGAGGAATAACAGGGGGTAACACCGGGGAGCTGTTTTTT. The full variable domain, in which reference TRBV11-1 and TRBJ2-2 provide the parts outside the CDR3, is EAEVAQSPRYKITEKSQAVAFWCDPISGHATLYWYRQILGQGPELLVQFQDESVVDDSQLPKDRFSAERLKGVDSTLKIQPAELGDSAMYLCASSGGITGGNTGELFFGEGSRLTVL.

The rearrangement links TRBV13 to TRBJ1-2, with a weak D call TRBD1 (6 bases). Germline lookup yields CDR1 PRHDT and CDR2 FYEKMQ (reference sequence). V was clipped by 5 bases and J by 7 bases, with 23 bases between them. The CDR3 has 16 residues. CDR3 sequence: CASSLRGAGAHCGYTF. The CDR3 nucleotides read TGTGCCAGCAGCCTGCGGGGGGCAGGGGCTCACTGTGGCTACACCTTC.

The chain employs TRBV20-1 and TRBJ2-5; 12 nucleotides match TRBD2. The J segment lost 0 bases and the V segment lost 5 bases, leaving 10 bases of the junction unmatched. This CDR3 is 17 amino acids long. Germline lookup yields CDR1 DFQATT and CDR2 SNEGSKA (reference sequence). This CDR3 is CSASASGGAFYQETQYF. The DNA of the CDR3 is TGCAGTGCTTCGGCTAGCGGGGGGGCCTTTTACCAAGAGACCCAGTACTTC.

This chain links TRBV6-2 or TRBV6-3 with TRBJ2-1, with 12 bases lining up with TRBD1. The CDR3 extends over 14 amino acids. Germline CDR1 and CDR2: MNHEY and SVGEGT. With 9 bases clipped from V and 9 bases from J, the junction kept 9 bases outside the gene matches. CDR3 nucleotides: TGTGCCAGTTCCGGGACAGGGGGCTTGGGTGAGCAGTTCTTC. It specifies CASSGTGGLGEQFF.

V is TRBV27 and J is TRBJ1-2; no clear D gene. Trimming cost V 8 bases and J 0 bases, with 13 bases left between them. The CDR3 consists of 14 residues. Per the germline V gene, CDR1 is MNHEY and CDR2 is SMNVEV (reference sequence). CDR3 amino acids: CASSEDVTNYGYTF. As DNA, the CDR3 is TGTGCCAGCTCCGAGGACGTTACTAACTATGGCTACACCTTC.

This clonotype was found once. The rearrangement uses TRBV29-1 and TRBJ2-1, with TRBD1 matching over 10 bases. The CDR3 totals 14 residues. With V trimmed by 3 bases and J by 10 bases, 9 bases remained unmatched. Germline V gene sequence: CDR1 SQVTM, CDR2 ANQGSEA. The CDR3 reads CSVEAGQGSEEQFF. CDR3 sequence (DNA): TGCAGCGTTGAGGCGGGACAGGGGTCAGAGGAGCAGTTCTTC.

The chain couples TRBV29-1 to TRBJ2-3; perhaps TRBD2 as D (6 bases). With 6 bases removed from V and 2 bases from J, the gap between germline ends came to 15 bases. CDR1 is SQVTM, CDR2 ANQGSEA, per germline. The CDR3 consists of 14 residues. CDR3 loop: CSVDAGTYTDTQYF. CDR3 in DNA: TGCAGCGTAGACGCCGGGACTTACACAGATACGCAGTATTTT.

The rearrangement uses TRBV6-2 or TRBV6-3 and TRBJ1-4; no clear D gene. Trimming removed 8 bases at V and 6 bases at J, with 7 bases between. This CDR3 has 11 residues. Germline V gene data show CDR1 as MNHEY and CDR2 as SVGEGT. The DNA for the CDR3 is TGTGCCAGCCGAGGAGATGAAAAACTGTTTTTT. Amino acid sequence: CASRGDEKLFF.

The chain joins TRBV7-8 to TRBJ2-3; D uncertain. Germline V gene sequence: CDR1 SGHVS, CDR2 FQNEAQ. The CDR3 loop spans 14 amino acids. Trimming left V 5 bases short and J 0 bases short, with 9 bases between. The CDR3: CASSRHTSTDTQYF. CDR3 bases: TGTGCCAGCAGCCGCCATACTAGCACAGATACGCAGTATTTT.

This chain uses TRBV27 with TRBJ2-1; D may correspond to TRBD1 or TRBD2 (5 bases each). This CDR3 is built from 14 residues. Trimming cost V 5 bases and J 6 bases, with 14 bases left between them. Germline CDR1 and CDR2: MNHEY and SMNVEV (reference sequence). CDR3 sequence reads: CASSKVPGGNEQFF. Here the CDR3 DNA reads TGTGCCAGCAGTAAGGTACCTGGGGGCAATGAGCAGTTCTTC.

This clonotype was recorded a few times. The chain employs TRBV29-1 and TRBJ2-7; D might be TRBD1 (6 bases). The CDR3 extends over 13 amino acids. Trimming left V 3 bases short and J 1 base short, with 10 bases between. Germline V gene data show CDR1 as SQVTM and CDR2 as ANQGSEA. CDR3 region: CSVDKTGSYEQYF. CDR3 nucleotides: TGCAGCGTTGATAAAACAGGGTCCTACGAGCAGTACTTC.